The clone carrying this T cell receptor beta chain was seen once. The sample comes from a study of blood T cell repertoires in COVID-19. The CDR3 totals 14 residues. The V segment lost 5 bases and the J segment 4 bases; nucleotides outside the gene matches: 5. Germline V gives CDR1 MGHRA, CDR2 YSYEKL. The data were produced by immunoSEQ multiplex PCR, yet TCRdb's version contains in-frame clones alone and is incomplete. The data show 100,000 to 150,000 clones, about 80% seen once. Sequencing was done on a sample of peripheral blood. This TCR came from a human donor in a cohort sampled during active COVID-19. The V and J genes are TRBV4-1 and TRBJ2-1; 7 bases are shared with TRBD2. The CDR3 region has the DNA TGCGCCAGCAGCAGGATAGCGGGTTACAATGAGCAGTTCTTC. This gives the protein CASSRIAGYNEQFF.